This entry is about one T cell receptor (beta chain). Here immunoSEQ multiplex PCR was the method, and the copy in TCRdb shows in-frame clones only, minus some. The sample shows about 190,000 clones, around 93% of them seen only once. The data were obtained in a study of control samples from healthy donors and cancer patients. Germline values: CDR1 KGHSH, CDR2 LQKENI. V lost 5 bases to trimming and J lost 1 base; unmatched junction nucleotides: 14. The CDR3 is 18 residues long. The receptor was isolated from a man aged 25 to 40 in good health. Sequencing was done on a sample of blood. The chain couples TRBV18 to TRBJ2-3; 8 bases align to TRBD1. The CDR3: CASSTKAVDRVGTDTQYF. The DNA for the CDR3 is TGTGCCAGCTCAACCAAGGCAGTGGACAGGGTGGGCACAGATACGCAGTATTTT.